Shown below are 8 T cell receptor beta chains from a single sample sequenced in a study of T-cell reconstitution after alpha-beta-depleted transplantation in children. TCRbeta library construction was performed incorporating unique molecular identifiers. Each CDR3 protein gets one entry after TCRdb re-called the PCR reads with MiXCR. Of about 610,000 distinct CDR3 sequences listed, about 10% are singletons. The sequencing here drew on PBMCs from the stem cell graft donor, taken from the stem cell graft. All receptors come from a human donor who donated a stem cell graft to a child with acute myeloid leukemia.

In the case of this clonotype: It is likely a read error, because the conserved phenylalanine at the end of the CDR3 is missing. The V gene is TRBV5-1, the J gene TRBJ1-2, with 10 bases matching TRBD1. This CDR3 spans 15 amino acids. Germline V gives CDR1 SGHRS, CDR2 YFSETQ. After removal of 3 bases from V and 2 bases from J, the junction contained 4 bases not matched to a gene. As DNA, the CDR3 is TGCGCCAGCAGCTCGCGACAGGGGGCCAACTATGGCTACACCTCC. It codes for CASSSRQGANYGYTS.

There are a few counts of this clonotype. The rearrangement links TRBV7-2 to TRBJ1-2; the D gene is possibly TRBD1 (5 bases). The CDR3 runs 14 residues. Germline-derived CDR1 and CDR2 are SGHTA and FQGNSA. The V and J ends lost 5 bases and 4 bases respectively, with 14 bases between them. The CDR3 region is CASSPPGLRYGYTF. The CDR3 bases are TGTGCCAGCAGCCCACCGGGACTCCGCTATGGCTACACCTTC.

This chain links TRBV20-1 with TRBJ1-2, with a possible D match to TRBD1 (6 bases). V shed 0 bases and J shed 4 bases, with 15 bases lying between them. From germline, CDR1 is DFQATT and CDR2 SNEGSKA (reference sequence). The CDR3 extends over 15 amino acids. As DNA, the CDR3 is TGCAGTGCTAGAGATATAATGGGACAAATCTATGGCTACACCTTC. This sequence encodes CSARDIMGQIYGYTF.

This clonotype was seen only a few times. The chain employs TRBV3-1 and TRBJ1-3; D ambiguous. Per the germline V gene, CDR1 is LGHDT and CDR2 is YNNKEL (reference sequence). This CDR3 has 16 residues. V gave up 2 bases and J gave up 4 bases, with 15 bases separating them. CDR3 residues: CASSQRYNPRGNTIYF. The CDR3 nucleotides read TGTGCCAGCAGCCAACGCTACAACCCTCGGGGAAACACCATATATTTT.

This clonotype was seen more than once but under ten times. The rearrangement uses TRBV6-4 and TRBJ1-2; D is undetermined. With 5 bases removed from V and 2 bases from J, the gap between germline ends came to 12 bases. Per the germline V gene, CDR1 is MRHNA and CDR2 is SNTAGT. The CDR3 spans 14 residues. The CDR3 loop is CASSLQSGNYGYTF. CDR3 DNA sequence: TGTGCCAGCAGTCTACAGTCGGGGAACTATGGCTACACCTTC.

The J gene is TRBJ2-3, the V gene TRBV29-1, with 10 bases lining up with TRBD1. The germline V gene has CDR1 SQVTM and CDR2 ANQGSEA. The CDR3 spans 12 residues. Trimming took 7 bases from V and 2 from J; bases not matched to a gene: 0. The CDR3 spells CSGQGATDTQYF. Written as DNA, the CDR3 is TGCAGCGGACAGGGGGCCACAGATACGCAGTATTTT.

The chain links TRBV9 to TRBJ2-3, with TRBD2 identical over 11 bases. Per germline, CDR1 SGDLS and CDR2 YYNGEE. V lost 0 bases, J lost 0 bases, and 9 bases stayed unmatched. This CDR3 spans 19 amino acids. The CDR3 spells CASSVAGLAGGVSTDTQYF. In nucleotides, the CDR3 is TGTGCCAGCAGCGTAGCCGGATTAGCGGGAGGGGTCAGCACAGATACGCAGTATTTT.

The V and J genes are TRBV3-1 and TRBJ2-2; 7 bases line up with TRBD1. Looked up from germline, CDR1 is LGHDT and CDR2 is YNNKEL (reference sequence). CDR3 length: 14 amino acids. V gave up 0 bases and J gave up 5 bases; unmatched junction bases: 0. CDR3 nucleotides: TGTGCCAGCAGCCAAGAACAGGGGACCGGGGAGCTGTTTTTT. It translates to CASSQEQGTGELFF.